This T cell receptor (beta chain) stems from a study of tumor-infiltrating lymphocytes in primary liver carcinoma. Overall study context: The patients presented with primary liver carcinoma, which was managed through surgical resection. Study-wide points: Relative to blood, tumors carried a significantly larger fraction of the repertoire in their top 250 clones (p = 0.039).

The V gene's germline CDR1 is MGHRA and CDR2 YSYEKL. CDR3 length: 18 amino acids. A note on this clonotype: No antigen is known for it. Germline and junction disagree at one end, which may indicate a read error.

Extraction also yielded germline DNA, while blood RNA was obtained from unsorted whole blood. Priming with a constant-region primer yielded TCR beta cDNA from about 500 ng total RNA. Employing slightly modified ARM-PCR, three nested multiplex PCR rounds were run, and these gave rise to the TCR beta libraries. TRBV1-TRBV30 forward primers and a C-beta reverse primer were used in the first two PCR rounds, which each ran for around 10 cycles. Each CDR3 protein gets one entry after TCRdb re-called the multiplex PCR reads with MiXCR. The sample lists about 300,000 distinct CDR3 sequences, 55% to 65% occurring once.

This chain uses TRBV4-1 with TRBJ2-7, with TRBD1 as a possible D gene (6 bases). The TCR was taken from a man aged 35 to 55 with primary liver carcinoma and hepatitis B virus infection. The sequencing input was peripheral blood. CDR3 sequence: CASSQEMMVGASNYEQYF. CDR3 coding DNA: TGTGCCAGCAGCCAAGAAATGATGGTGGGGGCCTCCAACTACGAGCAGTACTTC.